This T cell receptor (beta chain) derives from a study of identical twins. TCRdb used MiXCR to reprocess the 5' RACE reads, holding one entry per CDR3 protein. The sample consists of fewer than 900,000 distinct CDR3 sequences, over 20% of them appearing once. Germline loops: CDR1 SGHRS, CDR2 YFSETQ. This CDR3 contains 12 residues. Trimming stripped 3 bases from V and 6 bases from J, with 8 bases between. These data also formed part of another study, on T cells expressing NK-cell markers.

Sequences were obtained from PBMCs. The sequence was collected from a young woman in good health. The chain combines TRBV5-1 with TRBJ2-3; D gene ambiguous. The DNA for the CDR3 is TGCGCCAGCAGCTCTCTGTGGGATACGCAGTATTTT. Translating it yields CASSSLWDTQYF.